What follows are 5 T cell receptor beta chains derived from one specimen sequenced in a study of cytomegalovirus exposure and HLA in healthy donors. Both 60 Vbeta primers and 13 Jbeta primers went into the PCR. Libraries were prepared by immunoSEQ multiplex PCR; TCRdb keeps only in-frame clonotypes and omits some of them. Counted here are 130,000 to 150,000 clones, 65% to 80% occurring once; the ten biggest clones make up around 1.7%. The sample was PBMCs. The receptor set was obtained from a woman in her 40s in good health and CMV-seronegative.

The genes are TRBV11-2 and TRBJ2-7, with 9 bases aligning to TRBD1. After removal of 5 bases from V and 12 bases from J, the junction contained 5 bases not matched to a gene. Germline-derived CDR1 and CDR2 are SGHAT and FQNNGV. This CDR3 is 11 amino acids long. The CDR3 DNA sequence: TGTGCCAGCAGCCCTACAGGGGGCTCGTACTTC. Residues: CASSPTGGSYF.

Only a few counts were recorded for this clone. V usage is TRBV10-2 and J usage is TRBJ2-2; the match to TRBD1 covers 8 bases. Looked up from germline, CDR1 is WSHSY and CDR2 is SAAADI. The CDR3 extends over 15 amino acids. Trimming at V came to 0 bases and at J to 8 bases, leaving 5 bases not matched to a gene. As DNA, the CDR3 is TGCGCCAGCAGTGAGTCTGGCAGGGGGCTTGGGGAGCTGTTTTTT. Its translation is CASSESGRGLGELFF.

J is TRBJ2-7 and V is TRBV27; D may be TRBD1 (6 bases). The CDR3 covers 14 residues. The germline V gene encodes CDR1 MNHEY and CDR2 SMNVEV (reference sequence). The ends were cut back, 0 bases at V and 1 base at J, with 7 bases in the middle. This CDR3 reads CASSLSDSSYEQYF. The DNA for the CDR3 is TGTGCCAGCAGTTTATCGGACAGTTCCTACGAGCAGTACTTC.

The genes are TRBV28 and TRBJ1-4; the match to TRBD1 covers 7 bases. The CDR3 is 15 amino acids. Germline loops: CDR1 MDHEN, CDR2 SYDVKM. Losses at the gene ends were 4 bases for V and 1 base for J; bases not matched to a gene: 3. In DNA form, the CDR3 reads TGTGCCAGCAGTTCCAACAGGGGAACTAATGAAAAACTGTTTTTT. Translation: CASSSNRGTNEKLFF.

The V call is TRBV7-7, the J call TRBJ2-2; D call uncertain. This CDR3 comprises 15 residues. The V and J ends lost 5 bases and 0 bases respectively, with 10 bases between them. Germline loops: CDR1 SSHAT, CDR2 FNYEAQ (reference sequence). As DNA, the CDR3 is TGTGCCAGCAGCCGTAGACTCACGAACACCGGGGAGCTGTTTTTT. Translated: CASSRRLTNTGELFF.